Below are 23 T cell receptor beta chains sequenced from a single sample in a study of blood T cell repertoires in COVID-19. Libraries were prepared by immunoSEQ multiplex PCR; TCRdb keeps only in-frame clonotypes and omits some of them. The sample has under 200,000 clones, roughly 72% seen once. Sequenced: peripheral blood. The receptors shown here come from an elderly woman with acute or convalescent COVID-19.

There are a few counts of this clone. This chain joins TRBV18 and TRBJ1-1; TRBD1 might be the D (5 bases). Germline CDR1 and CDR2: KGHSH and LQKENI. The CDR3 loop spans 13 amino acids. V was clipped by 2 bases and J by 5 bases, with 9 bases between them. CDR3 nucleotide sequence: TGTGCCAGCTCACCAGAGGGGAGGACTGAAGCTTTCTTT. Encoded protein: CASSPEGRTEAFF.

This rearrangement joins TRBV4-2 to TRBJ2-7; 7 bases fit TRBD1. Germline V gene data show CDR1 as LGHNA and CDR2 as YNFKEQ. CDR3 length: 18 residues. With V trimmed by 1 base and J by 2 bases, 14 bases remained unmatched. CDR3 residues: CASSQVAAGGSFTYEQYF. CDR3 DNA sequence: TGTGCCAGCAGCCAAGTTGCCGCAGGGGGTAGCTTTACCTACGAGCAGTACTTC.

The V call is TRBV3-1 (or the pseudogene TRBV3-2), the J call TRBJ1-6; D gene ambiguous. Trimming shortened V by 4 bases and J by 8 bases, and 15 bases separated the two germline ends. The CDR3 loop spans 15 amino acids. CDR1 is LGHDT, CDR2 YNNKEL, per germline (reference sequence). Here the CDR3 DNA reads TGTGCCAGCAGCCTAAACCCAGGCGGGGATTCACCCCTCCACTTT. It yields the protein CASSLNPGGDSPLHF.

The chain carries TRBV5-1 and TRBJ2-7; 7 bases are a match to TRBD1. The germline V gene has CDR1 SGHRS and CDR2 YFSETQ. This CDR3 has 15 amino acids. V gave up 4 bases and J gave up 0 bases; unmatched junction bases: 7. This CDR3 is CASSPGTAPSYEQYF. The CDR3 DNA is TGCGCCAGCAGCCCGGGGACAGCCCCCTCCTACGAGCAGTACTTC.

The CDR3 reads CASSYSAGKGSPLHF. CDR3 nucleotides: TGTGCCAGCAGTTACTCGGCAGGGAAGGGTTCACCCCTCCACTTT. The V call is TRBV6-2 or TRBV6-3, the J call TRBJ1-6; the D gene is possibly TRBD1 (5 bases). The CDR3 covers 15 residues. Trimming took 0 bases from V and 9 from J, leaving 12 bases between them. Looked up from germline, CDR1 is MNHEY and CDR2 is SVGEGT.

The sample holds a few counts of this clone. The chain combines TRBV7-9 with TRBJ1-6; D is perhaps TRBD1 (5 bases). Germline V CDR1 and CDR2: SEHNR, FQNEAQ (reference sequence). The germline V and J ends were trimmed by 5 bases and 0 bases, with 14 bases remaining between them. The CDR3 totals 17 residues. CDR3 loop: CASSPSGGSSYNSPLHF. The CDR3 nucleotides read TGTGCCAGCAGCCCTTCGGGGGGGAGCTCCTATAATTCACCCCTCCACTTT.

The chain employs TRBV5-4 and TRBJ2-7; the match to TRBD2 covers 12 bases. CDR1 SGHNT and CDR2 YYREEE come from the germline V gene (reference sequence). This CDR3 is 14 amino acids long. V shed 6 bases and J 2 bases; nucleotides not matched to a gene: 3. Here the CDR3 DNA reads TGTGCCAGCAACCCTAGCGGGAGGGCCTACGAGCAGTACTTC. This gives the protein CASNPSGRAYEQYF.

V gene TRBV5-8 combines with J gene TRBJ1-1; D gene unclear. V gave up 0 bases and J gave up 5 bases, with 8 bases separating them. Germline V lookup: CDR1 SGHTS, CDR2 YDEGEE. CDR3 length: 13 residues. The CDR3 DNA follows: TGTGCCAGCAGCTTGGTTGCGGGAACTGAAGCTTTCTTT. Translation: CASSLVAGTEAFF.

This chain links TRBV18 with TRBJ2-4, with 7 bases lining up with TRBD1. V trimming: 3 bases; J trimming: 1 base; junction bases outside the gene matches: 3. Germline loops: CDR1 KGHSH, CDR2 LQKENI. This CDR3 is built from 15 residues. Here the CDR3 reads CASSPGQVAKNIQYF. CDR3 DNA: TGTGCCAGCTCACCCGGACAGGTCGCCAAAAACATTCAGTACTTC.

The CDR3 sequence is CASRPRSSGTGNGYTF. CDR3 nucleotide sequence: TGTGCCAGCAGACCGCGGAGTAGCGGGACAGGGAATGGCTACACCTTC. This chain joins TRBV7-2 and TRBJ1-2; 9 bases map to TRBD1. This CDR3 contains 16 residues. With 6 bases clipped from V and 6 bases from J, the junction kept 14 bases outside the gene matches. Germline V CDR1 and CDR2: SGHTA, FQGNSA.

The V and J genes are TRBV19 and TRBJ2-5, with 7 bases fitting TRBD2. Losses at the gene ends were 8 bases for V and 4 bases for J; bases not matched to a gene: 13. Germline assignment: CDR1 LNHDA and CDR2 SQIVND (reference sequence). There are 15 residues in the CDR3. The CDR3 reads CASSPFGTSAETQYF. The CDR3 bases are TGTGCCAGTTCTCCCTTCGGAACTAGCGCAGAGACCCAGTACTTC.

This sequence joins TRBV10-3 and TRBJ2-5, with 10 nucleotides matching TRBD2. Germline V CDR1 and CDR2: ENHRY, SYGVKD. The CDR3 contains 16 residues. The V gene end was trimmed by 4 bases and the J gene end by 5 bases; junction bases not matched to a gene: 10. The CDR3 reads CAISGGGTSGVETQYF. The CDR3 region has the DNA TGTGCCATCAGTGGGGGGGGCACTAGCGGGGTGGAGACCCAGTACTTC.

DNA of the CDR3: TGTGCCACCAGTGAAACTACAAGCACAGATACGCAGTATTTT. Translated: CATSETTSTDTQYF. V and J are TRBV24-1 and TRBJ2-3; D remains unclear. CDR1 and CDR2 (germline): KGHDR, SFDVKD. The CDR3 consists of 14 residues. The germline V and J ends were trimmed by 4 bases and 0 bases, with 7 bases remaining between them.

This chain joins TRBV18 and TRBJ1-1; 7 bases align to TRBD1. The CDR3 is 15 residues long. J was trimmed by 1 base and V by 3 bases; bases with no gene match: 5. Germline assignment: CDR1 KGHSH and CDR2 LQKENI. The CDR3 bases are TGTGCCAGCTCACCTACAGACAGGGCGAACACTGAAGCTTTCTTT. Protein sequence: CASSPTDRANTEAFF.

V and J are TRBV12-3 or TRBV12-4 and TRBJ1-1, with D perhaps matching TRBD1 (5 bases). The CDR3 is 13 amino acids. V was pared by 3 bases and J by 6 bases, with 11 bases between. CDR3 protein: CASSLILGPEAFF. CDR3 DNA sequence: TGTGCCAGCAGTTTGATTTTGGGGCCTGAAGCTTTCTTT.

This clone was recorded only once. This chain connects TRBV6-5 to TRBJ2-5, with 7 nucleotides matching TRBD2. The J segment lost 0 bases and the V segment lost 8 bases, leaving 3 bases of the junction unmatched. This CDR3 region has 13 residues. CDR1 and CDR2 from the germline V gene are MNHEY and SVGAGI. The CDR3 nucleotides are TGTGCCAGCGCTACTAGCGACCAAGAGACCCAGTACTTC. Encoded protein: CASATSDQETQYF.

This chain connects TRBV18 to TRBJ2-5; no reliable D call. Germline values: CDR1 KGHSH, CDR2 LQKENI. V was cut by 6 bases and J by 4 bases, with 18 bases left in between. This CDR3 region has 15 residues. The CDR3 bases are TGTGCCAGCTCCCCTATGAATACCGAACTAGAGACCCAGTACTTC. This sequence encodes CASSPMNTELETQYF.

This clone is a singleton in its sample. The chain carries TRBV6-4 and TRBJ1-1; D is ambiguous. V lost 3 bases to trimming and J lost 1 base, with 6 bases between them. The CDR3 loop spans 13 amino acids. Germline assignment: CDR1 MRHNA and CDR2 SNTAGT. In DNA, the CDR3 is TGTGCCAGCAGTGAGGCAGGGAACACTGAAGCTTTCTTT. Its protein product is CASSEAGNTEAFF.

V usage is TRBV18 and J usage is TRBJ1-3; perhaps TRBD1 as D (6 bases). CDR1 KGHSH and CDR2 LQKENI come from the germline V gene. This CDR3 has 16 residues. The V end lost 0 bases, the J end lost 4 bases, and 13 bases lay between the germline ends. The CDR3 nucleotides are TGTGCCAGCTCACCACCTTCTTATACAGGGGGAAACACCATATATTTT. It encodes CASSPPSYTGGNTIYF.

The gene calls are TRBV2 and TRBJ2-7; 11 bases fit TRBD2. After removal of 9 bases from V and 2 bases from J, the junction contained 15 bases not matched to a gene. CDR1 and CDR2 (germline): SNHLY, FYNNEI. The CDR3 has 17 amino acids. This CDR3 reads CARTRGQGLAEPYEQYF. The CDR3 DNA is TGTGCCAGGACGAGGGGACAGGGACTAGCGGAACCCTACGAGCAGTACTTC.

The rearrangement joins TRBV7-2 to TRBJ1-1; no definite D call. There are 15 residues in the CDR3. The V gene lost 5 bases and the J gene lost 1 base, with 14 bases spanning the gap. Germline V gives CDR1 SGHTA, CDR2 FQGNSA. This CDR3 reads CASSARFTRNTEAFF. The CDR3 coding sequence is TGTGCCAGCAGCGCGCGTTTCACCCGGAACACTGAAGCTTTCTTT.

The V gene is TRBV10-2, the J gene TRBJ2-3; TRBD2 matches at 9 bases. CDR3 size: 17 residues. Unmatched junction bases numbered 11, after V lost 4 bases and J lost 3 bases. Looked up from germline, CDR1 is WSHSY and CDR2 is SAAADI. The DNA for the CDR3 is TGCGCCAGCAGTGTGCAACTAGCGGGCAGGGGGACAGATACGCAGTATTTT. Residues: CASSVQLAGRGTDTQYF.

The V call is TRBV12-1, the J call TRBJ1-1; the DNA was not compared with TRBD1, the D call given in the table. TRBV12-1 represents a pseudogene. CDR3 length equals 14 residues. In DNA form, the CDR3 reads TGTGCCAGCACCAAGGACAGGGGAACAACTGAAGCTTTCTTT. It encodes CASTKDRGTTEAFF.